A single sample gave rise to the 13 T cell receptor beta chains below, sequenced in a study of T-cell reconstitution after alpha-beta-depleted transplantation in children (TCRdb year 2016). Libraries were prepared through PCR. Instrument on record: Illumina HiSeq 2500. TCR libraries were prepared with molecular barcoding, using unique molecular identifiers to normalize TCRbeta repertoire quantification. TCRdb reprocessed the public reads (quality trimming at Q25 with fastp, clone calling with MiXCR) and kept in-frame beta chains. A single entry per CDR3 protein holds the most common genes and DNA from its merged rows. This sample lists under 250,000 distinct CDR3 sequences; about 24% were detected once. About 4.8% of the sample rests with the top ten. The sample's treatment or condition label is to be understood as: allogeneic hematopoietic cell transplantation with graft depleted of TCRalphabeta T cells and CD19 B cells.

The sequences come from PBMCs, mostly from graft donor cells, collected 360 days after TCRalphabeta/CD19-depleted stem cell transplant. Receptors were obtained from a female patient aged 2-10 years who had a stem cell transplant for congenital amegakaryocytic thrombocytopenia, so the T cells may come from the graft donor.

This clonotype occurred many times. The chain has TRBV9 and TRBJ2-1, with D possibly matching TRBD2 (5 bases). CDR3 length: 16 residues. CDR1 is SGDLS, CDR2 YYNGEE, per germline. V was trimmed by 0 bases and J by 9 bases, leaving 19 bases between them. CDR3 sequence (DNA): TGTGCCAGCAGCGTAGGTCGGATAGCGCCGGACGGTGAGCAGTTCTTC. Amino acid sequence: CASSVGRIAPDGEQFF.

This clonotype has ten or more counts. The CDR3 spells CASKQGGSYEQYF. CDR3 nucleotides: TGTGCCAGCAAACAGGGGGGGTCCTACGAGCAGTACTTC. The chain joins TRBV12-3 or TRBV12-4 to TRBJ2-7, with TRBD1 as a possible D gene (8 bases). CDR3 size: 13 residues. The V end lost 7 bases, the J end lost 1 base, and 11 bases lay between the germline ends.

The chain joins TRBV5-6 to TRBJ1-1; D is uncertain. The CDR3 is 17 residues long. In germline, CDR1 is SGHDT, CDR2 YYEEEE. Trimming pared 2 bases from V and 4 bases from J, leaving 21 bases between. The CDR3 sequence: CASSLLGISDRTTEAFF. For the CDR3, the DNA is TGTGCCAGCAGCTTATTGGGGATAAGTGACCGGACCACTGAAGCTTTCTTT.

This clonotype was observed a few times. V is TRBV12-3 or TRBV12-4 and J is TRBJ2-3, with D uncertain. Between the trimmed V and J ends, which lost 4 bases and 2 bases, there was a span of 13 bases. The CDR3 has 15 residues. CDR3 residues: CASSSLGPSTDTQYF. In DNA form, the CDR3 reads TGTGCCAGCAGTTCGTTAGGCCCCTCCACAGATACGCAGTATTTT.

The CDR3 here is CASSQEGAETQYF. CDR3 coding DNA: TGCGCCAGCAGCCAAGAGGGGGCAGAGACCCAGTACTTC. The chain couples TRBV4-3 to TRBJ2-5, with D possibly matching TRBD1 (6 bases). CDR1 LGHNA and CDR2 YSLEER come from the germline V gene. The V end lost 0 bases, the J end lost 4 bases, and 6 bases lay between the germline ends. The CDR3 loop spans 13 amino acids.

This clonotype was detected many times. The CDR3 DNA reads TGCAGTGCTAGAGATCCTTTCGGTGGGGAGCTGTTTTTT. It encodes CSARDPFGGELFF. The V gene is TRBV20-1, the J gene TRBJ2-2; D gene unclear. Per the germline V gene, CDR1 is DFQATT and CDR2 is SNEGSKA (reference sequence). Trimming removed 0 bases at V and 8 bases at J, with 10 bases between. There are 13 residues in the CDR3.

This clonotype was picked up a small number of times. This rearrangement joins TRBV9 to TRBJ2-1, with 10 bases matching TRBD2. Germline trimming cut 1 base from V and 4 bases from J; bases unmatched to any gene: 11. The CDR3 has 18 amino acids. Looked up from germline, CDR1 is SGDLS and CDR2 is YYNGEE. Here the CDR3 DNA reads TGTGCCAGCAGCGTACCCCCTAGCGGGGGCCAACATTACAATGAGCAGTTCTTC. It encodes CASSVPPSGGQHYNEQFF.

This clonotype has a handful of counts. The J gene is TRBJ2-7, the V gene TRBV28; weak D call: TRBD2 (6 bases). The CDR3 runs 12 residues. The V and J ends lost 5 bases and 6 bases respectively, with 11 bases between them. Germline CDR1 is MDHEN and CDR2 is SYDVKM. CDR3 in amino acids: CASSPSEGEQYF. In nucleotides, the CDR3 is TGTGCCAGCAGTCCGTCGGAGGGCGAGCAGTACTTC.

The sample holds a few counts of this clonotype. CDR3 region: CASSHGDRLYNEQFF. CDR3 sequence (DNA): TGCGCCAGCAGCCACGGGGACAGGCTATACAATGAGCAGTTCTTC. The gene calls are TRBV4-1 and TRBJ2-1; TRBD1 aligns across 8 bases. The length of the CDR3 is 15 residues. Germline V gene data show CDR1 as MGHRA and CDR2 as YSYEKL. With 3 bases clipped from V and 4 bases from J, the junction kept 5 bases outside the gene matches.

A few counts support this clonotype. The chain couples TRBV28 to TRBJ2-7; D is uncertain. This CDR3 region has 12 residues. Germline values: CDR1 MDHEN, CDR2 SYDVKM. V was pared by 6 bases and J by 4 bases, with 10 bases between. Written as DNA, the CDR3 is TGTGCCAGCAGGAAGGTGAGGTACGAGCAGTACTTC. Translation gives CASRKVRYEQYF.

This clonotype showed up many times. This chain uses TRBV7-9 with TRBJ2-3; no firm D call. Germline V gene sequence: CDR1 SEHNR, CDR2 FQNEAQ (reference sequence). V dropped 4 bases and J dropped 0 bases, with 20 bases sitting between them. The CDR3 consists of 18 residues. The CDR3 coding sequence is TGTGCCAGCAGCTCCCCTAGGACGAATGGGAAGAGCACAGATACGCAGTATTTT. Translated, it gives CASSSPRTNGKSTDTQYF. The full variable domain, its missing parts supplied by reference TRBV7-9 and TRBJ2-3, is DTGVSQNPRHKITKRGQNVTFRCDPISEHNRLYWYRQTLGQGPEFLTYFQNEAQLEKSRLLSDRFSAERPKGSFSTLEIQRTEQGDSAMYLCASSSPRTNGKSTDTQYFGPGTRLTVL.

In this sample, this clonotype turned up many times. The rearrangement uses TRBV28 and TRBJ2-5; the D gene is possibly TRBD2 (6 bases). The CDR3 has 14 residues. The V end was cut by 3 bases, the J end by 5 bases, with 13 bases between. CDR1 is MDHEN and CDR2 is SYDVKM in the germline V gene. For the CDR3, the DNA is TGTGCCAGCAGTTTCCCTCCTCTAGCGGAGACCCAGTACTTC. Translation gives CASSFPPLAETQYF.

The CDR3 nucleotides are TGCGCCAGCAGCGCCTCGCACGGGACTATAAACTACGAGCAGTACTTC. Residues: CASSASHGTINYEQYF. The chain couples TRBV10-2 to TRBJ2-7; 7 bases align to TRBD2. V dropped 6 bases and J dropped 3; count of bases not matched to a gene: 14. This CDR3 comprises 16 residues. Germline V gene data show CDR1 as WSHSY and CDR2 as SAAADI.